This T cell receptor beta chain was found in a study of low-dose radiotherapy and immunotherapy resistance in tumors. Turning to the study itself: Intravenous cyclophosphamide 200 mg/m2 was given every two weeks, one day before radiation and immunotherapy.

Germline V lookup: CDR1 SGHVS, CDR2 FQNEAQ. CDR3 length equals 17 residues. Losses at the gene ends were 3 bases for V and 1 base for J; bases not matched to a gene: 8. TRAV- and TRBV-specific primers primed first-strand cDNA, covering alpha and beta chains. TCR amplification involved approximately 20 PCR cycles with a constant-region primer and V-primer adapter. It was by in vitro transcription that isolated mRNA was amplified. MiXCR, applied by TCRdb to the reads, yields one record per CDR3 protein. The table has about 16,000 distinct CDR3 sequences, 70% seen once. The rearrangement joins TRBV7-8 to TRBJ1-5; the match to TRBD1 covers 8 bases. The receptor was isolated from a human donor with advanced metastatic prostate, ovarian, gallbladder or colorectal cancer (not recorded which). This table probably holds off-target reads from a library built for another chain. The CDR3, as DNA: TGTGCCAGCAGCTTCCTACAGGGACAGGCGAGCAATCAGCCCCAGCATTTT. It translates to CASSFLQGQASNQPQHF. The whole variable domain, filled in from reference TRBV7-8 and TRBJ1-5, reads GAGVSQSPRYKVAKRGQDVALRCDPISGHVSLFWYQQALGQGPEFLTYFQNEAQLDKSGLPSDRFFAERPEGSVSTLKIQRTQQEDSAVYLCASSFLQGQASNQPQHFGDGTRLSIL.